This TCR beta chain was documented in a study of blood T cell repertoires in COVID-19. The assay was immunoSEQ multiplex PCR, and TCRdb's table has in-frame clones only and misses some. The sample carries 310,000 or so clones, about 89% recorded once. This CDR3 is built from 15 residues. Germline loops: CDR1 SGHTA, CDR2 FQGTGA. The J segment lost 6 bases and the V segment lost 5 bases, leaving 9 bases of the junction unmatched. The sample was peripheral blood. The chain couples TRBV7-3 to TRBJ2-2, with TRBD2 matching over 7 bases. This clonotype was obtained from a young woman with COVID-19, enrolled during active disease. CDR3 bases: TGTGCCAGCAGCCGAAGCGGGAAAACGGCCGGGGAGCTGTTTTTT. Amino acids: CASSRSGKTAGELFF.